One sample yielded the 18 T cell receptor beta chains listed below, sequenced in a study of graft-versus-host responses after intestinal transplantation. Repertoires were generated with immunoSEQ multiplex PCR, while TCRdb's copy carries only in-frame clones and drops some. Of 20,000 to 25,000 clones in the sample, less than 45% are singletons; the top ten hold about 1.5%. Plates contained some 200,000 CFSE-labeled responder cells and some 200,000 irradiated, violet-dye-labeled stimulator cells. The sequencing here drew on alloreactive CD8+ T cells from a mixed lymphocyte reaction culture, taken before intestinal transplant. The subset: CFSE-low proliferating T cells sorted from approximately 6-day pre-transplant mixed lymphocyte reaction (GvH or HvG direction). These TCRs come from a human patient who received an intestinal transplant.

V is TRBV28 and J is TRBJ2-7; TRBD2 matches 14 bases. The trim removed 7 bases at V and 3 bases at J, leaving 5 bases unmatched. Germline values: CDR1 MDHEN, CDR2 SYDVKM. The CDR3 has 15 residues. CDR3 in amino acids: CASTKTSGRVYEQYF. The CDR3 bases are TGTGCCAGCACTAAGACTAGCGGGAGGGTCTACGAGCAGTACTTC.

The CDR3 DNA follows: TGCGCCAGCAGCCAAGAGGGAAGGAGGGCTAGCGGACTACGGTCCTACGAGCAGTACTTC. Protein product: CASSQEGRRASGLRSYEQYF. The J gene is TRBJ2-7, the V gene TRBV4-1; 7 nucleotides agree with TRBD2. J gave up 1 base and V 0 bases, and 18 bases lay outside the gene matches. This CDR3 region has 20 residues. Germline V gene lookup returns CDR1 MGHRA and CDR2 YSYEKL.

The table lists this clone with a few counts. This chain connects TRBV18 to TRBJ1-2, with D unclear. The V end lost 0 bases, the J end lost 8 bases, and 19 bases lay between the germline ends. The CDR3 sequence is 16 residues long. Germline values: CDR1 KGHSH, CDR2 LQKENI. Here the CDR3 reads CASSPPSGERFRGYTF. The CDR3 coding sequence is TGTGCCAGCTCACCACCGTCGGGCGAGAGGTTCCGAGGCTACACCTTC.

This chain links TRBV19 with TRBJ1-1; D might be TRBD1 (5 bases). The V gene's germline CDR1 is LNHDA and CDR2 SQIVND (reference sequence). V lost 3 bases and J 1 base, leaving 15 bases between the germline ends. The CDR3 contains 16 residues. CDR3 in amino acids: CASSMQGTIGNTEAFF. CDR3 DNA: TGTGCCAGTAGTATGCAGGGCACAATCGGGAACACTGAAGCTTTCTTT.

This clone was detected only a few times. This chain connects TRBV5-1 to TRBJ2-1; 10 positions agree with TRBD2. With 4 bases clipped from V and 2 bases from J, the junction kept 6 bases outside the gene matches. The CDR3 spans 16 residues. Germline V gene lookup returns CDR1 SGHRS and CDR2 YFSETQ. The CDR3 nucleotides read TGCGCCAGCAGCCCCCCTAGCGGGGGAACCTACAATGAGCAGTTCTTC. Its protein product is CASSPPSGGTYNEQFF. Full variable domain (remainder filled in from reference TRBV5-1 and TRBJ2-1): KAGVTQTPRYLIKTRGQQVTLSCSPISGHRSVSWYQQTPGQGLQFLFEYFSETQRNKGNFPGRFSGRQFSNSRSEMNVSTLELGDSALYLCASSPPSGGTYNEQFFGPGTRLTVL.

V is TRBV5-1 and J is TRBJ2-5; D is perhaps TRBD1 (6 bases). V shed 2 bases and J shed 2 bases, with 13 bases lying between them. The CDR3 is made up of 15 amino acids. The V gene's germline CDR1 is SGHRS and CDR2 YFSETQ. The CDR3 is CASSLSGAPQETQYF. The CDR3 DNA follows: TGCGCCAGCAGCTTATCAGGGGCTCCTCAAGAGACCCAGTACTTC.

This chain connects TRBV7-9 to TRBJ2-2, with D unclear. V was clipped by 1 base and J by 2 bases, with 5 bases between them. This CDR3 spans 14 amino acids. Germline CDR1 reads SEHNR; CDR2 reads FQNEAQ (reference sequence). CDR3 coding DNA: TGTGCCAGCAGCTTAGGAGGCAACACCGGGGAGCTGTTTTTT. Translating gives CASSLGGNTGELFF.

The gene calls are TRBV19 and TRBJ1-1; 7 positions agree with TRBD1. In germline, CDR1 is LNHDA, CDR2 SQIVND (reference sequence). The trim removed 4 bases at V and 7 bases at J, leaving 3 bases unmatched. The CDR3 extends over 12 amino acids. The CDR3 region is CASSNQGVEAFF. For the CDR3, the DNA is TGTGCCAGTAGTAACCAGGGGGTTGAAGCTTTCTTT.

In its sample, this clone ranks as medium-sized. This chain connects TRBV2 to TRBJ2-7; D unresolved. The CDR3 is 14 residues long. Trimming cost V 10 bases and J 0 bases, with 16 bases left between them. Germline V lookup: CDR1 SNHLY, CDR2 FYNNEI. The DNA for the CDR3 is TGTGCCATTGGCTCGGCACCCTTCTCCTACGAGCAGTACTTC. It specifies CAIGSAPFSYEQYF.

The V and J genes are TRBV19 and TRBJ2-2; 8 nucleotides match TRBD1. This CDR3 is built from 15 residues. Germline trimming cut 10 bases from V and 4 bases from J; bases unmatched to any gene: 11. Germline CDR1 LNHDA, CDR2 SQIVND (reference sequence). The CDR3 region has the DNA TGTGCCACCCAAAGGATTACAGGGGGCACCGGGGAGCTGTTTTTT. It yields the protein CATQRITGGTGELFF. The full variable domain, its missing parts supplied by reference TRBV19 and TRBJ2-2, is DGGITQSPKYLFRKEGQNVTLSCEQNLNHDAMYWYRQDPGQGLRLIYYSQIVNDFQKGDIAEGYSVSREKKESFPLTVTSAQKNPTAFYLCATQRITGGTGELFFGEGSRLTVL.

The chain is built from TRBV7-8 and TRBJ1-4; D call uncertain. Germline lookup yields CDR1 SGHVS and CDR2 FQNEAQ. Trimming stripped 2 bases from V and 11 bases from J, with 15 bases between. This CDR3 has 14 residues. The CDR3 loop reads CASSLSDPRGKLFF. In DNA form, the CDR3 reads TGTGCCAGCAGCTTATCAGACCCCCGAGGCAAACTGTTTTTT.

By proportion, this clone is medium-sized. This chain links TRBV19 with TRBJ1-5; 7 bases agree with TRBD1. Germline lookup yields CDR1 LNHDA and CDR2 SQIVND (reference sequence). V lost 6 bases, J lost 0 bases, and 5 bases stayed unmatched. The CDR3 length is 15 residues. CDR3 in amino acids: CASRTTGYSNQPQHF. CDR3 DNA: TGTGCCAGTAGAACGACAGGGTATAGCAATCAGCCCCAGCATTTT.

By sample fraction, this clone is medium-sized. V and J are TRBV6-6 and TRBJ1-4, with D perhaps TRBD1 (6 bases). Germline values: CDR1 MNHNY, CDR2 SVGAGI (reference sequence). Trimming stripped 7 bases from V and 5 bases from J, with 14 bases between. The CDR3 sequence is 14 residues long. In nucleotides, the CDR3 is TGTGCCAGCACCTTAACAGGGAGGAATGAAAAACTGTTTTTT. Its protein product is CASTLTGRNEKLFF.

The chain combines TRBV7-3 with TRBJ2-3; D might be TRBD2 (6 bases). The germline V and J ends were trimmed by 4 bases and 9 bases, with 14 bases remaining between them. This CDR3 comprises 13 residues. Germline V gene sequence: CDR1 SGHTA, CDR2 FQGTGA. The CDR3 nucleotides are TGTGCCAGCAGCTCCGGGAGCATAGAAACGCAGTATTTT. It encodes CASSSGSIETQYF.

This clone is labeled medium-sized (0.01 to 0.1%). CDR3 bases: TGCGCCAGCAGTCCTTATGAACAGGGGCGCCAGTACTTC. This codes for CASSPYEQGRQYF. The chain recombines TRBV10-2 with TRBJ2-7; 7 nucleotides agree with TRBD1. Germline V gene data show CDR1 as WSHSY and CDR2 as SAAADI. Trimming at V came to 5 bases and at J to 10 bases, leaving 11 bases not matched to a gene. There are 13 residues in the CDR3.

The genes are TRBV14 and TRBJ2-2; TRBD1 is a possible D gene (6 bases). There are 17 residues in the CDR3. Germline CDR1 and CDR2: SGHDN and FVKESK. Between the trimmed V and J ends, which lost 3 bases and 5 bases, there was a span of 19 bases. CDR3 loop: CASSHSLGRGWTGELFF. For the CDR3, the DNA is TGTGCCAGCAGCCACTCACTTGGCAGGGGCTGGACCGGGGAGCTGTTTTTT.

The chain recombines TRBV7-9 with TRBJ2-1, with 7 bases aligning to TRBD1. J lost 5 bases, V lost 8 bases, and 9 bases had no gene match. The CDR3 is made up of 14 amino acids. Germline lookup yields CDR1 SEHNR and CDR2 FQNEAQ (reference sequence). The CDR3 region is CASRVRQGNNEQFF. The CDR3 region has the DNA TGTGCCAGCCGTGTGAGACAGGGAAACAATGAGCAGTTCTTC.

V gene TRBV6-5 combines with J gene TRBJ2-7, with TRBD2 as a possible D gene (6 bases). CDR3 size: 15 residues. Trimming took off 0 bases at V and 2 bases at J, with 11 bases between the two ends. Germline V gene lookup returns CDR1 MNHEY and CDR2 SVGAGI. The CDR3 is CASSYSSGPTYEQYF. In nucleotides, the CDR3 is TGTGCCAGCAGTTACTCGAGCGGGCCTACCTACGAGCAGTACTTC.